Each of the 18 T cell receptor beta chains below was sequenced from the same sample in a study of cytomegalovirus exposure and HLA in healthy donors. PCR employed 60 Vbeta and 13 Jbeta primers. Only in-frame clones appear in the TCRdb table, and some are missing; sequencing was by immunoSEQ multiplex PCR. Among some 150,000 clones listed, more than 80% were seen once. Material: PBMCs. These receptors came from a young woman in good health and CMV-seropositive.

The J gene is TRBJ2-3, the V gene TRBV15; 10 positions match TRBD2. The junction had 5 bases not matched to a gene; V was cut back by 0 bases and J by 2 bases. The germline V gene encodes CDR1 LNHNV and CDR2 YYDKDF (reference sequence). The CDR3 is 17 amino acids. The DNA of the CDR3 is TGTGCCACCAGCAGAGACTCTAGCGGGGGCCTCACAGATACGCAGTATTTT. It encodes CATSRDSSGGLTDTQYF.

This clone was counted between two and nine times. CDR3 bases: TGCGCCAGCAGCTTCCTAGGGACAGGCCAAGAGACCCAGTACTTC. Amino acids: CASSFLGTGQETQYF. This sequence joins TRBV5-1 and TRBJ2-5; 8 nucleotides match TRBD1. Germline CDR1 and CDR2: SGHRS and YFSETQ. CDR3 size: 15 residues. The J segment lost 1 base and the V segment lost 2 bases, leaving 4 bases of the junction unmatched.

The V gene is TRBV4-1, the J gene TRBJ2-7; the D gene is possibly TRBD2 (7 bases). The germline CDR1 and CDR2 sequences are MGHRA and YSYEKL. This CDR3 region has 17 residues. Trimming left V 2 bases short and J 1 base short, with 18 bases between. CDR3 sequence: CASSQSLNGGQSYEQYF. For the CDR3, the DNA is TGCGCCAGCAGCCAATCCTTAAACGGGGGGCAATCCTACGAGCAGTACTTC.

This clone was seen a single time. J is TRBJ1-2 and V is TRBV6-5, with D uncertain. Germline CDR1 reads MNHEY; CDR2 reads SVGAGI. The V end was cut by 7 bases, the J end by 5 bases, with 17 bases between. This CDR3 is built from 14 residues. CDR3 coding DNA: TGTGCCAGCACTACACAAAAACCGGGGTATGGCTACACCTTC. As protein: CASTTQKPGYGYTF.

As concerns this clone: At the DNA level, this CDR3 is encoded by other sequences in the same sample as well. CDR3 in DNA: TGTGCCAGCAGCTTATCGGAGACCCAGTACTTC. As protein: CASSLSETQYF. The chain recombines TRBV7-2 with TRBJ2-5; D is unclear. Trimming removed 2 bases from V and 5 bases from J, with 3 bases in between. The germline V gene encodes CDR1 SGHTA and CDR2 FQGNSA. The CDR3 has 11 residues.

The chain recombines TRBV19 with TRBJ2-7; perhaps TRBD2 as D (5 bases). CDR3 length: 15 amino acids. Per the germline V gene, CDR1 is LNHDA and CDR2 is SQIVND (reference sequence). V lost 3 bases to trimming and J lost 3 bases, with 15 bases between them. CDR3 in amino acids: CASSIVGSSGYEQYF. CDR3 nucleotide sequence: TGTGCCAGTAGTATCGTCGGTAGCAGCGGCTACGAGCAGTACTTC.

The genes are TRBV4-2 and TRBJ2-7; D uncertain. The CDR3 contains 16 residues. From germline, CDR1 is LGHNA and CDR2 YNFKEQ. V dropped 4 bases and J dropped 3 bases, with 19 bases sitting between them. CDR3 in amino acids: CASSPVTPWAYYEQYF. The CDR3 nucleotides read TGTGCCAGCAGCCCAGTCACTCCGTGGGCCTACTACGAGCAGTACTTC.

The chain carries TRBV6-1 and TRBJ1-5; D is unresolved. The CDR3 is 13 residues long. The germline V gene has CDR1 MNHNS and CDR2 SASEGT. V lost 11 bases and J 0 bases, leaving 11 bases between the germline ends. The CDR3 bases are TGTGCCGCTGAGTTCGATAGCAATCAGCCCCAGCATTTT. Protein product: CAAEFDSNQPQHF.

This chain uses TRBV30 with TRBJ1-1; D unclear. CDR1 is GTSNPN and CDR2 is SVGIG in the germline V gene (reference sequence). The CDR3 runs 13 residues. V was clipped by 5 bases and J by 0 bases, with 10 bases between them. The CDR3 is CAWGDGLNTEAFF. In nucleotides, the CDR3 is TGTGCCTGGGGAGACGGATTGAACACTGAAGCTTTCTTT.

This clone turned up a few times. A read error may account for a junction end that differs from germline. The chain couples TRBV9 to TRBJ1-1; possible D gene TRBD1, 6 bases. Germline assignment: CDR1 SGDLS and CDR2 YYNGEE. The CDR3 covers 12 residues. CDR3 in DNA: TGTGCCAGCAGCGTAAGTCCCCAGGGGCAAATCTTT. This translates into CASSVSPQGQIF. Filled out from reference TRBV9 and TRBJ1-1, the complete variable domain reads DSGVTQTPKHLITATGQRVTLRCSPRSGDLSVYWYQQSLDQGLQFLIQYYNGEERAKGNILERFSAQQFPDLHSELNLSSLELGDSALYFCASSVSPQGQIFGQGTRLTVV.

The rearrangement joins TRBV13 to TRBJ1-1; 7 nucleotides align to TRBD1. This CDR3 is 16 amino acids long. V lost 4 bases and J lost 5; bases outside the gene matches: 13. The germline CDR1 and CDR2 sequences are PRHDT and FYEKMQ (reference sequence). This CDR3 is CASSWMVRGVETEAFF. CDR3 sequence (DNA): TGTGCCAGCAGCTGGATGGTCAGGGGGGTCGAGACTGAAGCTTTCTTT.

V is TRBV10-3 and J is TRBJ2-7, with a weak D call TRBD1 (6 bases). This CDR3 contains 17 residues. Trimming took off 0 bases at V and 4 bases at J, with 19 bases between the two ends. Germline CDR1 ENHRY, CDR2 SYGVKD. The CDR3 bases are TGTGCCATCAGTGAGTCGAATGCAGGGGACATGGGGTACGAGCAGTACTTC. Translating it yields CAISESNAGDMGYEQYF.

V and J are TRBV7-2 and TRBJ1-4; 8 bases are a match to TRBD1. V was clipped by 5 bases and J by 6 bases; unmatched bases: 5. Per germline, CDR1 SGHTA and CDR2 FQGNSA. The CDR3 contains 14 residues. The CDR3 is CASSPDRADEKLFF. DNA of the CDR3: TGTGCCAGCAGCCCGGACAGGGCCGATGAAAAACTGTTTTTT.

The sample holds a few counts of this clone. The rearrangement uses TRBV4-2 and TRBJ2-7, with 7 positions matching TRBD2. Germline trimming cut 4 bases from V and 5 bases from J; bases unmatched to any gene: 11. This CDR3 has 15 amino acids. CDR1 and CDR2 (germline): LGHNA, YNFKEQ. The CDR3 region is CASSPGWGGLDEQYF. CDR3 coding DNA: TGTGCCAGCAGCCCTGGCTGGGGAGGGTTGGACGAGCAGTACTTC.

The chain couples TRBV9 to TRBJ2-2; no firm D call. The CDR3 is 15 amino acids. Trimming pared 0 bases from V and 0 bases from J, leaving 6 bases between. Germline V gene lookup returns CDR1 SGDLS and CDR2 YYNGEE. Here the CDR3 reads CASSVVATNTGELFF. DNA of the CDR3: TGTGCCAGCAGCGTAGTAGCCACGAACACCGGGGAGCTGTTTTTT. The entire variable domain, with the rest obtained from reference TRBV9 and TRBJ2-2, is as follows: DSGVTQTPKHLITATGQRVTLRCSPRSGDLSVYWYQQSLDQGLQFLIQYYNGEERAKGNILERFSAQQFPDLHSELNLSSLELGDSALYFCASSVVATNTGELFFGEGSRLTVL.

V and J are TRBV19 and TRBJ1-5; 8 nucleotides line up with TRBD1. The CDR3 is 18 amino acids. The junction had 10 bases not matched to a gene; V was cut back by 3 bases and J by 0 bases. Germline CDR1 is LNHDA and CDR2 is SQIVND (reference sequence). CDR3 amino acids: CASSISGTGDRSNQPQHF. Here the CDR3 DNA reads TGTGCCAGTAGTATTTCGGGGACAGGTGATCGTAGCAATCAGCCCCAGCATTTT.

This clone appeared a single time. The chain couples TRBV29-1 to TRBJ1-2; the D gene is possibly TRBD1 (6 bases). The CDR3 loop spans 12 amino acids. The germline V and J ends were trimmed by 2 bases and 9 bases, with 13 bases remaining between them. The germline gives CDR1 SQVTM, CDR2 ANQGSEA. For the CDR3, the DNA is TGCAGCGTTGAACTGGGAGGGGGTAGCTACACCTTC. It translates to CSVELGGGSYTF.

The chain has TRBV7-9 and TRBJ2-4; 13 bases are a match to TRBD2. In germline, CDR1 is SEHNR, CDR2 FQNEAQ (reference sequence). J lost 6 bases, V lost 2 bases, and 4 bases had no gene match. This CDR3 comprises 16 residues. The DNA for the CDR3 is TGTGCCAGCAGCTTAACTAGCGGGGGGGCTCTAAACATTCAGTACTTC. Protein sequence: CASSLTSGGALNIQYF.